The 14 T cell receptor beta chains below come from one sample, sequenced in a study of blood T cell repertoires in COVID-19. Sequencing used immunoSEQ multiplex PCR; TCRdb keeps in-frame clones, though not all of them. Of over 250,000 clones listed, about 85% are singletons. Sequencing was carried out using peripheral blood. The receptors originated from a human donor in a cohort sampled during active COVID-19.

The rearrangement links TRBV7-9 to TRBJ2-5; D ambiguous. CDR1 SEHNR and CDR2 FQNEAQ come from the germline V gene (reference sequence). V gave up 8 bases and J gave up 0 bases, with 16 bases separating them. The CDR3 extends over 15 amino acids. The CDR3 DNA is TGTGCCAGCTCTAAGAGCATCTCGTACCAAGAGACCCAGTACTTC. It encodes CASSKSISYQETQYF.

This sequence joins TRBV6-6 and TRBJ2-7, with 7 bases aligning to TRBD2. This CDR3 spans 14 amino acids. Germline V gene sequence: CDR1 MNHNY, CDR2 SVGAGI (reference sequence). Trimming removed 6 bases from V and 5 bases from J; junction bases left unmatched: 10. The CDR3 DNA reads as TGTGCCAGCAGGGTAGCGGGTGGTGGGGACGAGCAGTACTTC. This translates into CASRVAGGGDEQYF.

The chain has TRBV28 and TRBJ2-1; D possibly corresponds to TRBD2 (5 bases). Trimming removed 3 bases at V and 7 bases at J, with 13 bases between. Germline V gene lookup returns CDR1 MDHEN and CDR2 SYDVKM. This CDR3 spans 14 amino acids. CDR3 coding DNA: TGTGCCAGCAGTTTCTTGACTATCGGGAATGAGCAGTTCTTC. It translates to CASSFLTIGNEQFF.

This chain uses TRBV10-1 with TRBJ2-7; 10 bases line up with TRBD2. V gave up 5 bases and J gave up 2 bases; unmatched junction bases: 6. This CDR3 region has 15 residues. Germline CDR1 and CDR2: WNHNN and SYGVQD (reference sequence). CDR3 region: CASSQTSGNTYEQYF. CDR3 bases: TGCGCCAGCAGTCAAACTAGCGGGAACACCTACGAGCAGTACTTC.

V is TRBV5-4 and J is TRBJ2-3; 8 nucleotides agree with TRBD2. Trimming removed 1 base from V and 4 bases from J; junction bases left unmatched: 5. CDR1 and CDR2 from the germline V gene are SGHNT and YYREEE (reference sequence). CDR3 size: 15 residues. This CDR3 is CASSLSGSIADTQYF. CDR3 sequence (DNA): TGTGCCAGCAGCTTGAGCGGGAGTATAGCAGATACGCAGTATTTT.

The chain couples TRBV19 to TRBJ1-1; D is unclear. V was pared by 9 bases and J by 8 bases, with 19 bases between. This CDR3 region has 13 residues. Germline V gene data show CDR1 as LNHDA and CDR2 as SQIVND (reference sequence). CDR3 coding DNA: TGTGCCAGCCGCTGGGGAGTGTCCGAAGAAGCTTTCTTT. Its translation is CASRWGVSEEAFF.

CDR3 nucleotide sequence: TGTGCCAGCAGCGGCAGAACTAATGAAAAACTGTTTTTT. Translated: CASSGRTNEKLFF. This sequence joins TRBV7-2 and TRBJ1-4; D gene unclear. In germline, CDR1 is SGHTA, CDR2 FQGNSA. Trimming shortened V by 5 bases and J by 1 base, and 5 bases separated the two germline ends. This CDR3 spans 13 amino acids.

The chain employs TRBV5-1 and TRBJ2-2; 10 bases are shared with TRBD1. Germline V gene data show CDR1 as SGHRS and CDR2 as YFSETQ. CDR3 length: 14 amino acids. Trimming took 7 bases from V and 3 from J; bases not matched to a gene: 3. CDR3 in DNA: TGCGCCAGCGGCGGACAGGGGGACACCGGGGAGCTGTTTTTT. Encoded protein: CASGGQGDTGELFF.

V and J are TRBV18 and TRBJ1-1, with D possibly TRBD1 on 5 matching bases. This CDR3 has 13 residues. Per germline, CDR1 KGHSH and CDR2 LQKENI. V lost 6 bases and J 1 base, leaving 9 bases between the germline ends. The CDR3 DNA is TGTGCCAGCTCGGGGCGGAAGAACACTGAAGCTTTCTTT. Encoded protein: CASSGRKNTEAFF.

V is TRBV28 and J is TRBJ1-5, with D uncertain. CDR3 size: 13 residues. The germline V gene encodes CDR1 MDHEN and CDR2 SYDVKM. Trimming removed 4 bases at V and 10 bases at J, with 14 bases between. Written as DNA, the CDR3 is TGTGCCAGCAGTTCCCAGGAAATCATTCCCCAGCATTTT. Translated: CASSSQEIIPQHF.

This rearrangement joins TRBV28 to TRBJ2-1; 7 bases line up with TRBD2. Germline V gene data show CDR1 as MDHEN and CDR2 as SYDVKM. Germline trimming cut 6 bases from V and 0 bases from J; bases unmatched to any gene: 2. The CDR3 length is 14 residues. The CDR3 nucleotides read TGTGCCAGCAGGCGGGAGAGCTCCTACAATGAGCAGTTCTTC. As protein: CASRRESSYNEQFF.

The CDR3 bases are TGCAGCGTTGTAGGAGGGGGGCAGGGGGCAGCGGGACAGTACTTC. The encoded protein is CSVVGGGQGAAGQYF. The chain is built from TRBV29-1 and TRBJ2-7, with TRBD1 as a possible D gene (8 bases). The CDR3 is 15 residues long. V lost 4 bases and J 10 bases, leaving 26 bases between the germline ends. Germline V gene data show CDR1 as SQVTM and CDR2 as ANQGSEA.

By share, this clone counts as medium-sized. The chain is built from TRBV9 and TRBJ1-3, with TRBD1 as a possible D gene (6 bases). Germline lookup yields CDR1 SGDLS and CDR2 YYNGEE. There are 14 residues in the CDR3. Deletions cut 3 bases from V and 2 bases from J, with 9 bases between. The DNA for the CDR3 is TGTGCCAGCAGCGCACAGGGCACTGGAAACACCATATATTTT. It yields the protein CASSAQGTGNTIYF. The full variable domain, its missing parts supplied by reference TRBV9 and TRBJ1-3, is DSGVTQTPKHLITATGQRVTLRCSPRSGDLSVYWYQQSLDQGLQFLIQYYNGEERAKGNILERFSAQQFPDLHSELNLSSLELGDSALYFCASSAQGTGNTIYFGEGSWLTVV.

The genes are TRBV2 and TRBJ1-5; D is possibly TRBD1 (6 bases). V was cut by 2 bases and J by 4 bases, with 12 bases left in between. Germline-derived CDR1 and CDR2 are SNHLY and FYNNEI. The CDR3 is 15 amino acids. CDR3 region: CASSEQGMGNQPQHF. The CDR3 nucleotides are TGTGCCAGCAGTGAACAGGGGATGGGGAATCAGCCCCAGCATTTT.